The 28 T cell receptor beta chains presented below share a single source sample, sequenced in a study of beta chain features in type 1 diabetes. Study-wide results and limits: TCRB CDR3s from Type 1 diabetes patients were moderately but significantly shorter in all four CD4+ subsets.

Expressed TCRB transcripts got sequenced, as all isolated RNA was reverse transcribed. Clones were read by immunoSEQ multiplex PCR, and TCRdb kept only the in-frame ones, dropping some. This table has a few hundred thousand clones, approximately 11% appearing once. Their antigens are not known. The sequencing input was naive CD4+ T cells from blood. These receptors all come from a man younger than 45 with type 1 diabetes.

The chain joins TRBV6-6 to TRBJ2-5, with 7 nucleotides matching TRBD1. CDR1 MNHNY and CDR2 SVGAGI come from the germline V gene (reference sequence). The trim removed 9 bases at V and 0 bases at J, leaving 7 bases unmatched. This CDR3 has 14 amino acids. The CDR3: CASYEGAHQETQYF. In nucleotides, the CDR3 is TGTGCCAGTTACGAGGGGGCCCACCAAGAGACCCAGTACTTC.

This chain uses TRBV19 with TRBJ1-2; no clear D. Trimming left V 5 bases short and J 6 bases short, with 7 bases between. CDR3 size: 11 residues. Germline CDR1 reads LNHDA; CDR2 reads SQIVND (reference sequence). The CDR3 reads CASSLGHGYTF. The CDR3 nucleotides are TGTGCCAGTAGTCTGGGCCATGGCTACACCTTC.

The rearrangement links TRBV5-4 to TRBJ2-1; 8 nucleotides align to TRBD2. CDR1 is SGHNT, CDR2 YYREEE, per germline (reference sequence). The CDR3 contains 16 residues. After removal of 0 bases from V and 5 bases from J, the junction contained 7 bases not matched to a gene. CDR3 nucleotide sequence: TGTGCCAGCAGCTTGGGTCGGGGGGGGCCAAACAATGAGCAGTTCTTC. This translates into CASSLGRGGPNNEQFF. Full variable domain (remainder filled in from reference TRBV5-4 and TRBJ2-1): ETGVTQSPTHLIKTRGQQVTLRCSSQSGHNTVSWYQQALGQGPQFIFQYYREEENGRGNFPPRFSGLQFPNYSSELNVNALELDDSALYLCASSLGRGGPNNEQFFGPGTRLTVL.

The chain is built from TRBV5-4 and TRBJ2-1; D is unclear. CDR1 SGHNT and CDR2 YYREEE come from the germline V gene (reference sequence). Trimming shortened V by 0 bases and J by 5 bases, and 9 bases separated the two germline ends. CDR3 length equals 14 residues. For the CDR3, the DNA is TGTGCCAGCAGCTTGGCCCTTGCGGACAATGAGCAGTTCTTC. This translates into CASSLALADNEQFF.

The chain couples TRBV5-8 to TRBJ2-1; TRBD1 matches at 10 bases. Unmatched junction bases numbered 2, after V lost 4 bases and J lost 4 bases. This CDR3 has 14 amino acids. CDR1 SGHTS and CDR2 YDEGEE come from the germline V gene. For the CDR3, the DNA is TGTGCCAGCAGCAAGGGACAGGGGTACAATGAGCAGTTCTTC. Translating it yields CASSKGQGYNEQFF.

The chain combines TRBV9 with TRBJ2-5; TRBD2 matches 12 bases. Losses at the gene ends were 3 bases for V and 5 bases for J; bases not matched to a gene: 11. Germline loops: CDR1 SGDLS, CDR2 YYNGEE. This CDR3 has 17 residues. CDR3 bases: TGTGCCAGCAGCGCCACCGCAACTAGCGGGGGGCAGGAGACCCAGTACTTC. Translating it yields CASSATATSGGQETQYF.

The sample holds a few counts of this clone. The gene calls are TRBV6-4 and TRBJ1-6; a weak D match, TRBD1 (5 bases). Trimming left V 2 bases short and J 4 bases short, with 9 bases between. This CDR3 has 15 residues. Germline values: CDR1 MRHNA, CDR2 SNTAGT. The CDR3 bases are TGTGCCAGCAGTGACACAGGACGTTATAATTCACCCCTCCACTTT. Protein product: CASSDTGRYNSPLHF.

This clone was seen a handful of times. The J gene is TRBJ1-4, the V gene TRBV7-2; 9 positions agree with TRBD1. The CDR3 extends over 15 amino acids. Germline CDR1 is SGHTA and CDR2 is FQGNSA. J was trimmed by 8 bases and V by 1 base; bases with no gene match: 5. The CDR3 spells CASSLGQGVKEKLFF. CDR3 coding DNA: TGTGCCAGCAGCTTAGGACAGGGGGTAAAAGAAAAACTGTTTTTT.

This clone was picked up a small number of times. Written as DNA, the CDR3 is TGCGCCAGCAGCTATCAACAGGGGAGAGGCGAGACCCAGTACTTC. Its protein product is CASSYQQGRGETQYF. The V and J genes are TRBV5-1 and TRBJ2-5; 7 nucleotides match TRBD1. Trimming at V came to 3 bases and at J to 5 bases, leaving 10 bases not matched to a gene. The CDR3 is made up of 15 amino acids. Germline-derived CDR1 and CDR2 are SGHRS and YFSETQ. The variable domain in full, with the rest retrieved from reference TRBV5-1 and TRBJ2-5, is KAGVTQTPRYLIKTRGQQVTLSCSPISGHRSVSWYQQTPGQGLQFLFEYFSETQRNKGNFPGRFSGRQFSNSRSEMNVSTLELGDSALYLCASSYQQGRGETQYFGPGTRLLVL.

This clone was picked up a small number of times. V usage is TRBV15 and J usage is TRBJ1-3, with 11 bases fitting TRBD1. Germline V CDR1 and CDR2: LNHNV, YYDKDF (reference sequence). The CDR3 runs to 17 residues. The V and J ends lost 5 bases and 3 bases, in that order; junction bases with no gene match: 9. CDR3 sequence: CATSVPGQGEVGNTIYF. DNA of the CDR3: TGTGCCACCAGCGTTCCGGGACAGGGGGAAGTTGGAAACACCATATATTTT.

There are a few counts of this clone. This chain joins TRBV2 and TRBJ1-1; no reliable D call. The germline CDR1 and CDR2 sequences are SNHLY and FYNNEI. Trimming stripped 4 bases from V and 7 bases from J, with 13 bases between. The CDR3 has 13 residues. Written as DNA, the CDR3 is TGTGCCAGCAGTGCTGTCAGGAGGAGTGAAGCTTTCTTT. Its protein product is CASSAVRRSEAFF.

This clone was detected a few times. The rearrangement joins TRBV10-2 to TRBJ2-7; D is unclear. The CDR3 spans 14 residues. V was cut by 3 bases and J by 2 bases, with 11 bases left in between. Germline CDR1 and CDR2: WSHSY and SAAADI. The CDR3, as DNA: TGCGCCAGCAGTGAAACGGTCAGCGCCTACGAGCAGTACTTC. The encoded protein is CASSETVSAYEQYF.

There are a few counts of this clone. The gene calls are TRBV9 and TRBJ2-5; 7 bases agree with TRBD1. V shed 3 bases, J shed 7 bases, and the junction held 9 bases outside the gene matches. CDR1 SGDLS and CDR2 YYNGEE come from the germline V gene. This CDR3 has 14 residues. The CDR3 nucleotides read TGTGCCAGCAGCGCCGGACAGGTCGGCGGGACCCAGTACTTC. Its translation is CASSAGQVGGTQYF.

V and J are TRBV28 and TRBJ2-7; 13 nucleotides line up with TRBD2. The CDR3 spans 18 residues. Trimming at V came to 2 bases and at J to 0 bases, leaving 7 bases not matched to a gene. CDR1 MDHEN and CDR2 SYDVKM come from the germline V gene. In DNA form, the CDR3 reads TGTGCCAGCAGTTTAAGAGGGGGACTAGCGGGGACCTCCTACGAGCAGTACTTC. Its translation: CASSLRGGLAGTSYEQYF. The full variable domain, its missing parts supplied by reference TRBV28 and TRBJ2-7, is DVKVTQSSRYLVKRTGEKVFLECVQDMDHENMFWYRQDPGLGLRLIYFSYDVKMKEKGDIPEGYSVSREKKERFSLILESASTNQTSMYLCASSLRGGLAGTSYEQYFGPGTRLTVT.

This clone came up once. CDR3 protein: CASSDPGYNEQFF. DNA of the CDR3: TGTGCCAGCAGTGACCCGGGGTACAATGAGCAGTTCTTC. The chain combines TRBV6-5 with TRBJ2-1; D may be TRBD2 (5 bases). There are 13 residues in the CDR3. CDR1 and CDR2 from the germline V gene are MNHEY and SVGAGI. The V gene lost 5 bases and the J gene lost 4 bases, with 9 bases spanning the gap.

This clone has more than one count but fewer than ten. The CDR3 loop is CASSVGSGGSDTQYF. The CDR3 nucleotides are TGTGCCAGCAGCGTGGGTAGCGGGGGGAGTGATACGCAGTATTTT. The genes are TRBV7-9 and TRBJ2-3; 10 nucleotides align to TRBD2. Germline CDR1 reads SEHNR; CDR2 reads FQNEAQ (reference sequence). The CDR3 has 15 residues. The trim removed 5 bases at V and 6 bases at J, leaving 8 bases unmatched.

The chain has TRBV4-1 and TRBJ1-1, with D possibly matching TRBD1 (5 bases). The CDR3 length is 15 residues. The V end was cut by 3 bases, the J end by 0 bases, with 11 bases between. CDR1 is MGHRA, CDR2 YSYEKL, per germline. CDR3 region: CASSHRVTVNTEAFF. CDR3 sequence (DNA): TGCGCCAGCAGCCACAGGGTAACAGTGAACACTGAAGCTTTCTTT.

The chain is built from TRBV19 and TRBJ2-3; D gene uncertain. V was cut by 3 bases and J by 0 bases, with 10 bases left in between. The CDR3 spans 15 residues. The V gene's germline CDR1 is LNHDA and CDR2 SQIVND (reference sequence). This CDR3 reads CASSIGLISTDTQYF. The DNA for the CDR3 is TGTGCCAGTAGTATTGGGCTGATTAGCACAGATACGCAGTATTTT.

This clone appeared a few times. CDR3 DNA: TGTGCCAGCAGCTTAGCAGGAGGGGGCAGCTCCTACAATGAGCAGTTCTTC. This sequence encodes CASSLAGGGSSYNEQFF. This chain links TRBV7-2 with TRBJ2-1; D might be TRBD1 (7 bases). The V gene's germline CDR1 is SGHTA and CDR2 FQGNSA. The ends were cut back, 0 bases at V and 0 bases at J, with 12 bases in the middle. This CDR3 spans 17 amino acids.

The gene calls are TRBV18 and TRBJ1-2, with 10 bases fitting TRBD1. Germline CDR1 and CDR2: KGHSH and LQKENI. Trimming removed 8 bases from V and 8 bases from J; junction bases left unmatched: 11. CDR3 length equals 14 residues. CDR3 amino acids: CASGLRQGADGYTF. CDR3 coding DNA: TGTGCCAGCGGACTCCGACAGGGGGCTGACGGCTACACCTTC.

This clone was seen only once. The chain uses TRBV10-3 and TRBJ1-1; possible D gene TRBD1, 5 bases. Germline CDR1 and CDR2: ENHRY and SYGVKD. Trimming left V 4 bases short and J 1 base short, with 7 bases between. The CDR3 totals 13 residues. CDR3 region: CAISGQQNTEAFF. The CDR3 nucleotides are TGTGCCATCAGTGGACAGCAGAACACTGAAGCTTTCTTT.

This clone has a handful of counts. This rearrangement joins TRBV5-1 to TRBJ2-7, with D uncertain. CDR1 and CDR2 from the germline V gene are SGHRS and YFSETQ. The CDR3 covers 12 residues. The V end was cut by 0 bases, the J end by 4 bases, with 5 bases between. CDR3 bases: TGCGCCAGCAGCTTGGTTCCTTACGAGCAGTACTTC. The encoded protein is CASSLVPYEQYF. The variable domain in full, completed from reference TRBV5-1 and TRBJ2-7, reads KAGVTQTPRYLIKTRGQQVTLSCSPISGHRSVSWYQQTPGQGLQFLFEYFSETQRNKGNFPGRFSGRQFSNSRSEMNVSTLELGDSALYLCASSLVPYEQYFGPGTRLTVT.

This chain links TRBV4-3 with TRBJ2-7; TRBD1 aligns across 11 bases. The V gene end was trimmed by 4 bases and the J gene end by 7 bases; junction bases not matched to a gene: 6. The CDR3 spans 14 residues. CDR1 is LGHNA and CDR2 is YSLEER in the germline V gene. The DNA for the CDR3 is TGCGCCAGCAGCCGGGACAGGGGGGTCGGGGAGCAGTACTTC. It specifies CASSRDRGVGEQYF.

This clone was counted only a few times. The chain recombines TRBV5-4 with TRBJ2-3; D might be TRBD2 (5 bases). There are 13 residues in the CDR3. With 2 bases removed from V and 3 bases from J, the gap between germline ends came to 7 bases. Germline assignment: CDR1 SGHNT and CDR2 YYREEE (reference sequence). The CDR3 loop is CASSFRGTDTQYF. As DNA, the CDR3 is TGTGCCAGCAGCTTCCGGGGAACAGATACGCAGTATTTT.

The CDR3 DNA follows: TGTGCCAGCAGCTCCGGGAGTACGCAGTATTTT. This sequence encodes CASSSGSTQYF. The V call is TRBV7-9, the J call TRBJ2-3, with D perhaps matching TRBD2 (6 bases). CDR3 length: 11 amino acids. The V gene's germline CDR1 is SEHNR and CDR2 FQNEAQ (reference sequence). Trimming took off 4 bases at V and 8 bases at J, with 7 bases between the two ends.

This clone came up a few times. V and J are TRBV5-1 and TRBJ1-5; D gene ambiguous. CDR1 is SGHRS, CDR2 YFSETQ, per germline. V was pared by 4 bases and J by 4 bases, with 9 bases between. This CDR3 is built from 13 residues. For the CDR3, the DNA is TGCGCCAGCAGCCCTGAGCCAAATCAGCCCCAGCATTTT. This codes for CASSPEPNQPQHF. Filled out from reference TRBV5-1 and TRBJ1-5, the complete variable domain reads KAGVTQTPRYLIKTRGQQVTLSCSPISGHRSVSWYQQTPGQGLQFLFEYFSETQRNKGNFPGRFSGRQFSNSRSEMNVSTLELGDSALYLCASSPEPNQPQHFGDGTRLSIL.

The chain is built from TRBV29-1 and TRBJ1-1; D is uncertain. V gave up 4 bases and J gave up 0 bases, with 9 bases separating them. The CDR3 covers 13 residues. In germline, CDR1 is SQVTM, CDR2 ANQGSEA. The CDR3 DNA reads as TGCAGCGTTGTGGGCAGGATGAACACTGAAGCTTTCTTT. Its translation: CSVVGRMNTEAFF. Full variable domain (remainder filled in from reference TRBV29-1 and TRBJ1-1): SAVISQKPSRDICQRGTSLTIQCQVDSQVTMMFWYRQQPGQSLTLIATANQGSEATYESGFVIDKFPISRPNLTFSTLTVSNMSPEDSSIYLCSVVGRMNTEAFFGQGTRLTVV.

The V gene is TRBV5-1, the J gene TRBJ2-3; D is perhaps TRBD2 (5 bases). The CDR3 sequence is 13 residues long. Germline V gives CDR1 SGHRS, CDR2 YFSETQ. Trimming cost V 3 bases and J 5 bases, with 10 bases left between them. In DNA, the CDR3 is TGCGCCAGCAGCTCGCAAACTAGAGATACGCAGTATTTT. It translates to CASSSQTRDTQYF.